The clone carrying this T cell receptor (beta chain) was counted between two and nine times. Its antigen is not known. Healthy Caucasians, and only they, were the donors. This entry is derived from a study of identical twins. The cDNA had a unique molecular identifier and a template-switch universal primer site. Each CDR3 protein gets one entry after TCRdb re-called the 5' RACE reads with MiXCR. Among around 140,000 distinct CDR3 sequences listed, approximately 4% were seen once. V was clipped by 5 bases and J by 7 bases; unmatched bases: 5. This CDR3 region has 13 residues. Findings of the study overall: Findings came from cross-sectional statistics, without long-term follow-up of donors. Models underestimated how often monozygotic twins shared out-of-frame TCR alpha.

The sequenced sample was memory T cells sorted from blood. The rearrangement links TRBV12-3 or TRBV12-4 to TRBJ1-5; 7 bases line up with TRBD1. This receptor was identified in a man between 18 and 29 years old in good health. CDR3 residues: CASSPRQGQPQHF. The CDR3 DNA follows: TGTGCCAGCAGTCCTAGACAGGGACAGCCCCAGCATTTT.